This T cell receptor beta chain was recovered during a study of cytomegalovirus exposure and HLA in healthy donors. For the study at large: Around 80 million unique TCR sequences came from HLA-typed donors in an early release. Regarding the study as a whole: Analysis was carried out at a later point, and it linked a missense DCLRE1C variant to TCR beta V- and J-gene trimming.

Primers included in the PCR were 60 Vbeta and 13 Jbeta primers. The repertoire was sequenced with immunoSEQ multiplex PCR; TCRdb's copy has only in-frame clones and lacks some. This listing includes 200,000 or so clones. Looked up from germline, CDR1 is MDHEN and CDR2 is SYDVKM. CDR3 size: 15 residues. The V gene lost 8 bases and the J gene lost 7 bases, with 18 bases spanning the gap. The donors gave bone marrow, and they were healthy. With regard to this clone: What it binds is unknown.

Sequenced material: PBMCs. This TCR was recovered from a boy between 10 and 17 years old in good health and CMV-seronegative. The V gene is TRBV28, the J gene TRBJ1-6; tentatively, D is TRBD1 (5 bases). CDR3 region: CASLAGRGKNSPLHF. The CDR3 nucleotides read TGTGCCAGCCTCGCGGGGAGGGGCAAGAATTCACCCCTCCACTTT. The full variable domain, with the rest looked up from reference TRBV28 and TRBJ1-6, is DVKVTQSSRYLVKRTGEKVFLECVQDMDHENMFWYRQDPGLGLRLIYFSYDVKMKEKGDIPEGYSVSREKKERFSLILESASTNQTSMYLCASLAGRGKNSPLHFGNGTRLTVT.